This TCR beta chain was sequenced for a study of blood T cell repertoires in COVID-19. Germline V gene sequence: CDR1 LNHDA, CDR2 SQIVND (reference sequence). The CDR3 runs 14 residues. V was clipped by 3 bases and J by 3 bases, with 10 bases between them. The data were produced by immunoSEQ multiplex PCR, yet TCRdb's version contains in-frame clones alone and is incomplete. The sample carries roughly 100,000 clones, nearly 90% recorded once. This receptor was taken from a man aged 50-59 years with active COVID-19. The material sequenced was peripheral blood. This chain links TRBV19 with TRBJ2-3; TRBD2 might be the D (6 bases). This CDR3 reads CASSIPGTTDTQYF. As DNA, the CDR3 is TGTGCCAGTAGTATTCCCGGGACTACAGATACGCAGTATTTT.